This TCR beta chain comes out of a study of cytomegalovirus exposure and HLA in healthy donors. Study summary: Later, an analysis reported that the 95 to 150 validation repertoires had used the same platform as the 500 to 800 first-cohort repertoires.

The V end lost 5 bases, the J end lost 7 bases, and 17 bases lay between the germline ends. The germline CDR1 and CDR2 sequences are LNHNV and YYDKDF (reference sequence). The CDR3 runs 15 residues. The assay was immunoSEQ multiplex PCR, and TCRdb's table has in-frame clones only and misses some. Of about 360,000 clones listed, roughly 89% are singletons. About this clone: Its antigen is currently unknown.

General study findings and limits: TCR beta chains numbering under 200 were designated cytomegalovirus-associated. Rare sequences made up most TCRs, while some public TCRs were found in many donors.

The specimen was PBMCs. The receptor was derived from a woman under 30 in good health and CMV-seronegative. The J gene is TRBJ1-4, the V gene TRBV15, with a weak D call TRBD1 (6 bases). The CDR3 DNA is TGTGCCACCAGCGGCGACAGGCTCAGGGGTGAAAAACTGTTTTTT. Its translation: CATSGDRLRGEKLFF. Complete variable domain (other parts from reference TRBV15 and TRBJ1-4): DAMVIQNPRYQVTQFGKPVTLSCSQTLNHNVMYWYQQKSSQAPKLLFHYYDKDFNNEADTPDNFQSRRPNTSFCFLDIRSPGLGDTAMYLCATSGDRLRGEKLFFGSGTQLSVL.